The T cell receptor beta chain described here comes from a study of regulatory T cells in long-lasting Graves disease. Looking at the study overall: Prior antithyroid drug treatment in newly diagnosed Graves' patients lasted under 3 months.

General observations from the study: Whereas new patients shared 800 to 1,000 public clonotypes, persistent patients shared more, at a few thousand.

The CDR3 contains 13 residues. CDR1 and CDR2 from the germline V gene are SNHLY and FYNNEI. V shed 1 base and J shed 7 bases, with 10 bases lying between them. Combining iRepertoire HTBI primers with Arm-PCR of CDR3 regions, the authors built TCR beta libraries. Using its own MiXCR run on the multiplex PCR reads, TCRdb lists one record per CDR3 protein. The sample has fewer than 650,000 distinct CDR3 sequences, about 16% seen once; the top ten hold around 12%. In the case of this clonotype: The antigen remains unidentified.

Time point described: newly diagnosed GD, antithyroid drugs for less than 3 months. The TCR library was prepared using RNA isolated from PBMCs. Patients came from an endocrinology department in Xi'an, China. The sample was also linked to a second study, of T cells in Graves' hyperthyroidism and ophthalmopathy. In that study: During a first-round RT-PCR of the TCR CDR3, the HTBI primer set was used.

The sample here was peripheral blood mononuclear cells (PBMCs), taken at new diagnosis, from a patient treated with antithyroid drugs. The chain recombines TRBV2 with TRBJ1-1; D is undetermined. The receptor was derived from a man aged 18 to 30 with Graves disease. The CDR3 reads CASSEVGHLEAFF. For the CDR3, the DNA is TGTGCCAGCAGTGAAGTGGGCCACCTTGAAGCTTTCTTT.